This T cell receptor (beta chain) originates from a study of blood T cell repertoires in COVID-19. Study information: T cells, B-cell-depleted T cells, or PBMCs supplied cDNA or gDNA.

Germline CDR1 reads GTSNPN; CDR2 reads SVGIG (reference sequence). Trimming removed 2 bases at V and 6 bases at J, with 7 bases between. The CDR3 has 11 residues. Original analysis: Estimation of nucleated cell counts relied on the amplification of reference gene primers. Clones were sequenced by immunoSEQ multiplex PCR, and TCRdb holds only the in-frame ones, with some missing. D and trimming come from the DNA, and the V and J calls and clone size come from that table. The table includes 160,000 or so clones, 70% to 90% detected once. The sample comprised peripheral blood. J is TRBJ1-1 and V is TRBV30, with D tentatively TRBD1 (6 bases). The receptor was isolated from a man between 60 and 75 years old with acute or convalescent COVID-19. Here the CDR3 reads CAWSKGAEAFF. DNA of the CDR3: TGTGCCTGGAGTAAGGGGGCTGAAGCTTTCTTT.